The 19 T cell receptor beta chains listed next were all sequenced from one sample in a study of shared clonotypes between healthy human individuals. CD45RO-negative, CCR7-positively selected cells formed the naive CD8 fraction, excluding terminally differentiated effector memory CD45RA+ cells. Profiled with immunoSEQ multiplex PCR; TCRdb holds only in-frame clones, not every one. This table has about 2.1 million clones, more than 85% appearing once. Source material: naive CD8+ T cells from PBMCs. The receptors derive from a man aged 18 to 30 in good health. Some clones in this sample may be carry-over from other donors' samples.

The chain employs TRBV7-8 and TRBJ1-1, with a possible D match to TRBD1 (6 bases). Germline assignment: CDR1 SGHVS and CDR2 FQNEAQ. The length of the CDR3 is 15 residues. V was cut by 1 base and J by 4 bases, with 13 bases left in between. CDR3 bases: TGTGCCAGCAGCTTAGGGACTGGGGGCCTCACTGAAGCTTTCTTT. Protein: CASSLGTGGLTEAFF.

This CDR3 reads CASSEFLGLRSQPQHF. The CDR3 coding sequence is TGTGCCAGCAGTGAATTCCTGGGCTTGCGGAGTCAGCCCCAGCATTTT. The gene calls are TRBV6-1 and TRBJ1-5, with D hard to call. Deletions cut 2 bases from V and 6 bases from J, with 17 bases between. CDR1 MNHNS and CDR2 SASEGT come from the germline V gene. CDR3 length: 16 residues.

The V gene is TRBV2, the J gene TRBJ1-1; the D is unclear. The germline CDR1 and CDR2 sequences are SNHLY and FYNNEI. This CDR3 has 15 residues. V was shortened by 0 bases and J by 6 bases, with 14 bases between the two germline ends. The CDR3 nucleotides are TGTGCCAGCAGTGAAGCAGGTTATTCTCGATCTGAAGCTTTCTTT. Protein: CASSEAGYSRSEAFF.

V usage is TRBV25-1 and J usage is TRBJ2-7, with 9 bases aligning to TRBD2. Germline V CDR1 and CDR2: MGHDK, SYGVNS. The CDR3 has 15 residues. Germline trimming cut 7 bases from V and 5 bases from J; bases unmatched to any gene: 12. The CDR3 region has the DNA TGTGCCAGCAAACCCTTAGCGGGAGCCCTCGACGAGCAGTACTTC. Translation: CASKPLAGALDEQYF.

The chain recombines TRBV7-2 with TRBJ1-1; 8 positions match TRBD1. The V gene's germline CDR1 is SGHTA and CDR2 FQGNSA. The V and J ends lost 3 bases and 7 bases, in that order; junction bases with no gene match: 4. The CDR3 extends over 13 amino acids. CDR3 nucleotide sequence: TGTGCCAGCAGCTTCGGGACAGGCGATGAAGCTTTCTTT. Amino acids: CASSFGTGDEAFF.

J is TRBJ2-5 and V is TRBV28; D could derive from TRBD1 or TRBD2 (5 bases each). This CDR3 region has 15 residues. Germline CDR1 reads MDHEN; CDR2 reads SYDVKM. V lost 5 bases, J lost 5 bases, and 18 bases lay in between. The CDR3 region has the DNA TGTGCCAGCAGTCTCCGGGACCGGCTCCGGGAGACCCAGTACTTC. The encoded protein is CASSLRDRLRETQYF.

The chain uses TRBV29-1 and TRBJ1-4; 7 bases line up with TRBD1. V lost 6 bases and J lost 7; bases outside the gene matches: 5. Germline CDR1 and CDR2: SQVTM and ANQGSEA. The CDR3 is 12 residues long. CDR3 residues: CSVRQGFEKLFF. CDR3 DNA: TGCAGCGTCCGACAGGGTTTTGAAAAACTGTTTTTT.

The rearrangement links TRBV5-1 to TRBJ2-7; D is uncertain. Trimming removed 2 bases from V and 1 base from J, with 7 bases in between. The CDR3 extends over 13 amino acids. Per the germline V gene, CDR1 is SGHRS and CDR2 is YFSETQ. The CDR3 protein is CASSFGVSYEQYF. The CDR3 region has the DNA TGCGCCAGCAGCTTTGGGGTTTCCTACGAGCAGTACTTC.

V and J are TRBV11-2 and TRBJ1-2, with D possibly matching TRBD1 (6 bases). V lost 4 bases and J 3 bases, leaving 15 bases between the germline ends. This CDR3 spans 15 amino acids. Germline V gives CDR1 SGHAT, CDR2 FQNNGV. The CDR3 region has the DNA TGTGCCAGCAGCTCAGCGGGGGGGGCCTACTATGGCTACACCTTC. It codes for CASSSAGGAYYGYTF.

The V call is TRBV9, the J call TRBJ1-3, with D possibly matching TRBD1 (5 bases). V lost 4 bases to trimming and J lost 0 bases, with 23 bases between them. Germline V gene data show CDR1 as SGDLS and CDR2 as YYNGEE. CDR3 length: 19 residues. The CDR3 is CASSPLKGLGSDSGNTIYF. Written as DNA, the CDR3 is TGTGCCAGCAGCCCCCTGAAGGGGCTGGGGAGCGACTCTGGAAACACCATATATTTT.

The CDR3 DNA reads TGTGCCATCAGTGAGCCGACGACAGAGGAAGCTTTCTTT. Protein sequence: CAISEPTTEEAFF. This rearrangement joins TRBV10-3 to TRBJ1-1; the D gene is possibly TRBD1 (5 bases). The V and J ends lost 2 bases and 8 bases respectively, with 12 bases between them. Germline CDR1 and CDR2: ENHRY and SYGVKD. This CDR3 is 13 amino acids long.

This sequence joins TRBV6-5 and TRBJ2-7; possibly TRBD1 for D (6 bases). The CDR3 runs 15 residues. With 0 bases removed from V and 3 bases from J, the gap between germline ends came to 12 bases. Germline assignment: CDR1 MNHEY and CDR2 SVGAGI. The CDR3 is CASSYSAQGSYEQYF. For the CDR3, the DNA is TGTGCCAGCAGTTACTCAGCCCAGGGGAGCTACGAGCAGTACTTC.

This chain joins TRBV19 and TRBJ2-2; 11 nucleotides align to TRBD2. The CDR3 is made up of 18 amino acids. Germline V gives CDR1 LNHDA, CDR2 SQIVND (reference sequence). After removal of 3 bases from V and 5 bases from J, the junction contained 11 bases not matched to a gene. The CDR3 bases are TGTGCCAGTAGTATCATAGCGGGAGGGCCCTCGTGGACCGGGGAGCTGTTTTTT. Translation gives CASSIIAGGPSWTGELFF.

The CDR3, as DNA: TGTGCCAGCAGTTTGCTCGGACAGATCCAAGAGACCCAGTACTTC. Residues: CASSLLGQIQETQYF. The J gene is TRBJ2-5, the V gene TRBV28, with D maybe TRBD1 (6 bases). V was pared by 3 bases and J by 1 base, with 12 bases between. Germline lookup yields CDR1 MDHEN and CDR2 SYDVKM. The length of the CDR3 is 15 residues.

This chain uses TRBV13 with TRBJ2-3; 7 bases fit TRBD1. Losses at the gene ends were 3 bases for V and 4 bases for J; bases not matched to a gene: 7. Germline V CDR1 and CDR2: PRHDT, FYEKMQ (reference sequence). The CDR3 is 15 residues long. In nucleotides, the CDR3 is TGTGCCAGCAGCTTGCCCGGGACAGAATCAGATACGCAGTATTTT. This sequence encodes CASSLPGTESDTQYF.

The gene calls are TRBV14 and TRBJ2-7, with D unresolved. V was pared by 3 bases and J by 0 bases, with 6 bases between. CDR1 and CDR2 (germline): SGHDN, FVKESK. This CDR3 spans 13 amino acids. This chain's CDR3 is CASSHRTSYEQYF. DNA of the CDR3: TGTGCCAGCAGCCACCGGACCTCCTACGAGCAGTACTTC.

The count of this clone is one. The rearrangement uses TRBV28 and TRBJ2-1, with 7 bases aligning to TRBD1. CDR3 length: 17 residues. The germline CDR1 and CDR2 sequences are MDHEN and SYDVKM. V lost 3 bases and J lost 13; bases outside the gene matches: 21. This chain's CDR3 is CASSLGQIYNEQFEQFF. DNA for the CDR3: TGTGCCAGCAGTTTGGGACAGATTTACAATGAGCAGTTCGAACAGTTCTTC.

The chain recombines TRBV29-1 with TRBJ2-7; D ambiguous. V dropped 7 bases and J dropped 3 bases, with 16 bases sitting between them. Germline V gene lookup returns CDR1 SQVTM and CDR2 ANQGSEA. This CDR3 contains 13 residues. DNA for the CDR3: TGCAGCGCCTTAGACGGAACCGTCTACGAGCAGTACTTC. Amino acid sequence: CSALDGTVYEQYF.

The CDR3 DNA is TGTGCCAGCAGTGAAGGGGATGGGGACAAGACCGGGGAGCTGTTTTTT. The encoded protein is CASSEGDGDKTGELFF. The gene calls are TRBV6-1 and TRBJ2-2, with D possibly TRBD1 on 6 matching bases. There are 16 residues in the CDR3. Trimming cost V 1 base and J 5 bases, with 14 bases left between them. Germline V gene data show CDR1 as MNHNS and CDR2 as SASEGT.